This is a list of T cell receptor beta chains from one sample in a study of blood T cell repertoires in COVID-19. Some clones are missing from TCRdb's copy, which holds only in-frame ones; the method was immunoSEQ multiplex PCR. This table holds over 200,000 clones, roughly 80% found once. Material for sequencing was PBMCs or T cells enriched from blood (not recorded which). The receptors here all came from a man between 60 and 75 years old who had recovered from COVID-19. Each CDR3 is given with its conserved first and last residue. D genes are given only for firm matches. Clone size is given for some rows only: seen once, a few or many times, or a class if the clone is expanded.

>NA|TRBJ1-1|TRBD1|TRBV7-9
TGTGCCAGCAGCCGACAGAACAGGGGGGCGAGAGCTTTCTTT
CASSRQNRGARAFF
>NA|TRBJ2-7|NA|TRBV7-8
TGTGCCAGCAGCTTAGTGGCGACAGTGGCCTACGAGCAGTACTTC
CASSLVATVAYEQYF
>NA|TRBJ2-7|NA|TRBV2
TGTGCCGCTGGACAGCCCTACGAGCAGTACTTC
CAAGQPYEQYF
>NA|TRBJ2-7|NA|TRBV29-1
TGCAGCGTTGCGAGGGGACAACCCGGCTACGAGCAGTACTTC
CSVARGQPGYEQYF
>few|TRBJ1-5|TRBD1|TRBV19
TGTGCCAGTAATCCACAGGGGAACAATCAGCCCCAGCATTTT
CASNPQGNNQPQHF
>NA|TRBJ1-4|NA|TRBV5-1
TGCGCCAGCAGCTTGGATGCGGGCTCGGCGTATGAAAAACTGTTTTTT
CASSLDAGSAYEKLFF
>few|TRBJ1-3|TRBD1|TRBV11-3
TGTGCCAGCACTACCAGGGGGTCTTTGGGAAACACCATATATTTT
CASTTRGSLGNTIYF
>NA|TRBJ2-3|TRBD1|TRBV7-2
TGTGCCAGCAGCTTAGAGGGGGCGGGCACAGATACGCAGTATTTT
CASSLEGAGTDTQYF
>NA|TRBJ1-1|NA|TRBV6-7
TGTGCGTTTCAGGGGACCACTGAAGCTTTCTTT
CAFQGTTEAFF
>NA|TRBJ1-5|NA|TRBV27
TGTGCCAGCAGTTTAACAGGGATCAATCAGCCCCAGCATTTT
CASSLTGINQPQHF
>once|TRBJ2-2|TRBD2|TRBV12-5
TGTGCTAGTGGTTTGGAGACCGGGACTAGCGGGGGGGCCCGGGGCGGGGAGCTGTTTTTT
CASGLETGTSGGARGGELFF
>NA|TRBJ1-2|TRBD1|TRBV7-2
TGTGCCAGCAGCTTTGGACAGGGGGTAGGTGGCTACACCTTC
CASSFGQGVGGYTF
>NA|TRBJ2-3|NA|TRBV2
TGTGCCAGCACAACGGGGAACTACACAGATACGCAGTATTTT
CASTTGNYTDTQYF
>NA|TRBJ1-5|NA|TRBV12-3/TRBV12-4
TGTGCCAGCAGTTTAAGCGCCTTTCAGCCCCAGCATTTT
CASSLSAFQPQHF
>NA|TRBJ1-1|NA|TRBV29-1
TGCAGCGTTGTTAGGGAGAACGAAGCTTTCTTT
CSVVRENEAFF
>NA|TRBJ1-4|NA|TRBV18
TGTGCCAGCTCATCGACAGGCAATAATGAAAAACTGTTTTTT
CASSSTGNNEKLFF
>once|TRBJ2-1|TRBD2|TRBV6-5
TGTGCCAGCAGACCCTCCAGCGGGGGGGCGGGTGAGCAGTTCTTC
CASRPSSGGAGEQFF
>NA|TRBJ1-2|NA|TRBV6-1
TGTGCCAGCAGTGAGACAGGTCTTTCTTGCACCTTC
CASSETGLSCTF
>NA|TRBJ2-2|NA|TRBV5-1
TGCGCCAGCAGCTTGGACAATTTCGAGGAGCTGTTTTTT
CASSLDNFEELFF
>NA|TRBJ2-7|TRBD1|TRBV11-3
TGTGCCAGCAGCTTAGTAGCGACAGGGGTCGAGCAGTACTTC
CASSLVATGVEQYF
>few|TRBJ2-2|TRBD2|TRBV7-9
TGTGCCAGCAGCTTACCCGCGCGGGAGCACTTCAACACCGGGGAGCTGTTTTTT
CASSLPAREHFNTGELFF
>NA|TRBJ1-4|TRBD1|TRBV6-6
TGTGCCAGCAGTTCCGCGTCTACAGGGGGACTGTTTTTT
CASSSASTGGLFF
>few|TRBJ1-1|NA|TRBV4-2
TGTGCCAGCAGCCAAGGCCAGGTGCAGAACACTGAAGCTTTCTTT
CASSQGQVQNTEAFF
>NA|TRBJ1-1|NA|TRBV5-4
TGTGCCAGCAGCTTGTCAGAAACGAACACTGAAGCTTTCTTT
CASSLSETNTEAFF
>NA|TRBJ2-1|NA|TRBV27
TGTGCCAGCAGGACAGGTCCGGTGGGGGTGAATGAGCAGTTCTTC
CASRTGPVGVNEQFF
>once|TRBJ2-3|NA|TRBV11-3
TGTGCCAGCAGCTTAGAGAGCGACCCCTCCCCGGTGGTCGGGGATACGCAGTATTTT
CASSLESDPSPVVGDTQYF
>NA|TRBJ2-2|TRBD2|TRBV30
TGTGCCTCTCCCCCTGGGACTAGCGGGGGGGCAAACACCGGGGAGCTGTTTTTT
CASPPGTSGGANTGELFF
>NA|TRBJ2-2|TRBD1|TRBV7-6
TGTGCCAGCAGCTTGGGACAGCACACCGGGGAGCTGTTTTTT
CASSLGQHTGELFF
>NA|TRBJ1-3|TRBD1|TRBV19
TGTGCCAGTACCCTCCTCGGACAGGGAGGCGCTGGAAACACCATATATTTT
CASTLLGQGGAGNTIYF
>NA|TRBJ2-1|TRBD2|TRBV3-1/TRBV3-2
TGTGCCAGCAGCCAAGAGGCCCAGCGGGGGGGTGGGTGGCAGTTCTTC
CASSQEAQRGGGWQFF
>few|TRBJ2-7|NA|TRBV2
NA
CASSPRSWGFLSWEQYF
>NA|TRBJ2-2|NA|TRBV4-3
TGCGCCAGCAGCCAAGACCCTGCACTTTCGGGCACCGGGGAGCTGTTTTTT
CASSQDPALSGTGELFF
>NA|TRBJ1-2|NA|TRBV18
TGTGCCAGCTCACCAGGGTTCCGGACAGAAAAACTCGAGAACTATGGCTACACCTTC
CASSPGFRTEKLENYGYTF
>few|TRBJ2-1|NA|TRBV3-1/TRBV3-2
TGTGCCAGCAGCCGGGACACCAACTCCTACAATGAGCAGTTCTTC
CASSRDTNSYNEQFF
>NA|TRBJ2-1|TRBD2|TRBV30
TGTGCCTGGGGGACGGGGGGGCTCTCCTACAATGAGCAGTTCTTC
CAWGTGGLSYNEQFF
>NA|TRBJ1-3|TRBD1|TRBV3-1/TRBV3-2
TGTGCCAGCAGCCCCTTGACAGGGAATGTAGCTGGAAACACCATATATTTT
CASSPLTGNVAGNTIYF
>NA|TRBJ2-7|NA|TRBV6-5
TGTGCCAGCAGTTACTCGGCGCTAGCTTCTAACGAGCAGTACTTC
CASSYSALASNEQYF
>NA|TRBJ1-1|NA|TRBV2
TGTGCCAGCAGTGGGGTCAGGGTGGACACTGAAGCTTTCTTT
CASSGVRVDTEAFF
>once|TRBJ1-6|NA|TRBV6-5
TGTGCCAGCAGTAGGACAGCTGTCGGATCACCCCTCCACTTT
CASSRTAVGSPLHF
>once|TRBJ1-1|NA|TRBV7-2
TGTGCCAGCAGCTTAGGGGGGCAAGCGAACACTGAAGCTTTCTTT
CASSLGGQANTEAFF
>once|TRBJ2-6|TRBD1|TRBV4-3
TGCGCCAGCAGCCAAGATCCGGCAGGGGGCGACGGGGCCAACGTCCTGACTTTC
CASSQDPAGGDGANVLTF
>NA|TRBJ1-2|NA|TRBV21-1
TGTGCCAGCAGCAAAGTAGTGGGGAGTAGTGGGTATGGCTACACCTTC
CASSKVVGSSGYGYTF
>NA|TRBJ2-3|NA|TRBV19
TGTGCCAGTAGTACCAGGGGCACAGATACGCAGTATTTT
CASSTRGTDTQYF
>few|TRBJ1-2|NA|TRBV6-2/TRBV6-3
TGTGCCAGCAGTATGACAGGAACGTATGGCTACACCTTC
CASSMTGTYGYTF
>NA|TRBJ1-2|NA|TRBV18
TGTGCCAGCTCAGACCGTGGGTATTCAGGTGGCTACACCTTC
CASSDRGYSGGYTF
>few|TRBJ2-6|NA|TRBV7-9
TGTGCCAGCAGCTTAGCGCGCGGTCAGGGAAGCTCTGGGGCCAACGTCCTGACTTTC
CASSLARGQGSSGANVLTF
>NA|TRBJ2-7|NA|TRBV11-2
TGTGCCAGCAGCTTGGAGAGCTACGAGCAGTACTTC
CASSLESYEQYF
>NA|TRBJ1-1|NA|TRBV6-4
TGTGCCAGCAGTGACCTGGGGGCTAACACTGAAGCTTTCTTT
CASSDLGANTEAFF
>NA|TRBJ1-5|TRBD1|TRBV27
TGTGCCAGCAAAAAAGGGACAGGGAGGAATCAGCCCCAGCATTTT
CASKKGTGRNQPQHF
>NA|TRBJ1-1|NA|TRBV6-5
TGTGCCAGCACCCAAAAGCGGGGGTTCGGCACTGAAGCTTTCTTT
CASTQKRGFGTEAFF
>NA|TRBJ1-6|TRBD1|TRBV19
TGTGCCAGTAGTACAGGGGGCGCTTATAATTCACCCCTCCACTTT
CASSTGGAYNSPLHF